The rows below give T cell receptor beta chains drawn from one sample of a study of blood T cell repertoires in COVID-19. The protocol was immunoSEQ multiplex PCR, while the TCRdb copy is restricted to in-frame clones and leaves out a portion. The sample includes about 150,000 clones, approximately 92% of them seen just once. The sample taken for sequencing was peripheral blood. The receptor source for this set is a man between 18 and 29 years old with COVID-19, enrolled during active disease. CDR3s include the opening cysteine and the closing phenylalanine or tryptophan. The order of the fields is D gene, V gene, J gene, CDR3 protein. The D gene is left open where the match is weak.

TRBD1	TRBV9	TRBJ2-7	CASSFRDSNHEQYF
.	TRBV7-9	TRBJ1-3	CASSLDNSGNTIYF
.	TRBV5-1	TRBJ1-6	CASSQLTDRDSPLHF
.	TRBV30	TRBJ2-1	CAWSVSLNEQFF
.	TRBV20-1	TRBJ1-6	CSASVQGIYNSPLHF
.	TRBV7-3	TRBJ2-2	CASSSQARTAGTGELFF
TRBD2	TRBV28	TRBJ2-7	CASSFIRLADYEQYF
.	TRBV2	TRBJ1-5	CASRRVDQPQHF
TRBD2	TRBV9	TRBJ2-5	CASSISGTSEETQYF
.	TRBV7-9	TRBJ2-1	CASSQRLDEQFF
.	TRBV15	TRBJ2-1	CATSRGSGSYNEQFF
TRBD1	TRBV2	TRBJ2-2	CASRGQFGELFF
TRBD1	TRBV7-2	TRBJ1-2	CASNFRQGSNYGYTF
.	TRBV19	TRBJ2-2	CASTKSRGTNTGELFF
TRBD1	TRBV2	TRBJ1-4	CASSDRGTNEKLFF
TRBD1	TRBV9	TRBJ1-2	CASSQRTGRGYTF
TRBD1	TRBV9	TRBJ2-5	CASSHKGDSQETQYF
.	TRBV3-1/TRBV3-2	TRBJ2-7	CASSPRVGFEQYF
.	TRBV28	TRBJ2-6	CASIPQGPSGANVLTF
.	TRBV5-1	TRBJ2-3	CASSFRGGEADTQYF
.	TRBV19	TRBJ1-5	CASSTQGTGNQPQHF
.	TRBV11-2	TRBJ1-5	CASSLGLGPYQPQHF
TRBD1	TRBV19	TRBJ1-4	CASSIRDRPEKLLF
TRBD1	TRBV9	TRBJ2-7	CASSGRTGEGLYEQYF
TRBD2	TRBV7-2	TRBJ2-3	CAASGLAGGRGDTQYF
.	TRBV6-1	TRBJ2-7	CASSEYTSYEQYF
.	TRBV7-9	TRBJ2-7	CASLSGSSYEQYF
.	TRBV28	TRBJ2-7	CASSPSGEAFYEQYF
.	TRBV15	TRBJ2-7	CATSRVGADTSYEQYF
.	TRBV28	TRBJ2-7	CASSGRRTASSYEQYF
TRBD2	TRBV27	TRBJ2-3	CASSPRSGRAPDTQYF